Listed here are 29 T cell receptor beta chains from one sample, sequenced in a study of CXCR3-negative and CXCR3-positive naive CD8 T cells. Carrying UMI labels, the TRB cDNA libraries were prepared through 5' RACE. Following a re-call of the 5' RACE reads, TCRdb has one entry per CDR3 protein and lacks DNA. Its table records some 61,000 distinct CDR3 sequences. Sequencing was carried out using naive CXCR3- CD8+ T cells from blood. Subset indicated: CD45RO-CCR7+CD27+CD95- naive CD8+ T cells lacking CXCR3 (TNR3-). These receptors all come from a human donor in good health. Some clones in this sample may be carry-over from other donors' samples.

J is TRBJ2-1 and V is TRBV27. The CDR3 totals 13 residues. CDR1 is MNHEY, CDR2 SMNVEV, per germline (reference sequence). The CDR3 reads CASNEFPYNEQFF.

V and J are TRBV4-3 and TRBJ2-7; the TCRdb D gene call, TRBD1, has no DNA to confirm it. The germline V gene has CDR1 LGHNA and CDR2 YSLEER. This CDR3 has 16 amino acids. The CDR3 is CASSHSMGQGLSEQYF.

The chain combines TRBV7-2 with TRBJ2-2. From germline, CDR1 is SGHTA and CDR2 FQGNSA. The CDR3 is 12 residues long. The CDR3 sequence is CASSLDTGELFF.

This chain uses TRBV6-2 or TRBV6-3 with TRBJ2-1; TCRdb reports TRBD1, a call that lacks DNA to check it against. Germline CDR1 reads MNHEY; CDR2 reads SVGEGT. The CDR3 runs to 14 residues. CDR3 sequence reads: CASCRTSGADEQFF.

The chain recombines TRBV11-2 with TRBJ2-2; TCRdb selects TRBD2, and the lack of DNA leaves this call unchecked. CDR3 length: 15 amino acids. Germline V gene data show CDR1 as SGHAT and CDR2 as FQNNGV. CDR3: CASTLGEGSTGELFF.

The chain has TRBV29-1 and TRBJ1-2; the TCRdb call, TRBD1, lacks DNA for checking. The CDR3 covers 13 residues. The V gene's germline CDR1 is SQVTM and CDR2 ANQGSEA. CDR3 sequence reads: CSVGSAAPYGYTF.

The chain carries TRBV2 and TRBJ2-1; TCRdb designates TRBD1, a call that cannot be tested without DNA. Germline CDR1 and CDR2: SNHLY and FYNNEI. The CDR3 is made up of 15 amino acids. This CDR3 is CAGPFAGTVRDEQFF.

This chain links TRBV29-1 with TRBJ2-1; the D call of TRBD1 rests on TCRdb alone, since no DNA is present to check it. This CDR3 region has 13 residues. Germline V CDR1 and CDR2: SQVTM, ANQGSEA. The CDR3: CSAERGDYNEQFF.

This chain connects TRBV6-2 or TRBV6-3 to TRBJ2-1; TCRdb calls TRBD1, which cannot be checked without DNA. CDR1 and CDR2 (germline): MNHEY, SVGEGT. The CDR3 totals 15 residues. The CDR3 reads CASSYADSYPPEQFF.

The chain employs TRBV28 and TRBJ1-1; absent DNA, TCRdb's TRBD1 call cannot be checked. Germline CDR1 is MDHEN and CDR2 is SYDVKM. This CDR3 is built from 16 residues. CDR3 amino acids: CASSLRDRGLITEAFF.

V usage is TRBV12-3 or TRBV12-4 and J usage is TRBJ2-4. The CDR3 totals 12 residues. This chain's CDR3 is CASSLSTEALYF.

This chain links TRBV12-3 or TRBV12-4 with TRBJ2-1; TCRdb designates TRBD2, a call that cannot be tested without DNA. The CDR3 sequence is 19 residues long. The chain's CDR3 is CASTKGLAGAWSSYNEQFF.

The chain recombines TRBV4-2 with TRBJ2-6; TCRdb calls TRBD1, which cannot be checked without DNA. Germline V gene lookup returns CDR1 LGHNA and CDR2 YNFKEQ. The CDR3 runs to 17 residues. The CDR3 sequence is CASSQDTGGSGANVLTF.

The rearrangement uses TRBV7-2 and TRBJ2-7; absent DNA, TCRdb's TRBD1 call cannot be checked. Germline V gene sequence: CDR1 SGHTA, CDR2 FQGNSA. This CDR3 contains 15 residues. CDR3 sequence: CASTLSGGGAYEQYF.

The V call is TRBV20-1, the J call TRBJ1-4; TCRdb gives TRBD1 as the D gene, but with no DNA this cannot be confirmed. Germline V gene sequence: CDR1 DFQATT, CDR2 SNEGSKA (reference sequence). CDR3 length: 19 amino acids. The CDR3 protein is CSARAGIQGIVVTNEKLFF.

V and J are TRBV5-5 and TRBJ1-3; TCRdb's D gene call, TRBD1, goes unchecked for lack of DNA. CDR3 length equals 16 residues. Germline values: CDR1 SGHKS, CDR2 YYEKEE (reference sequence). The chain's CDR3 is CASSSIGLGAGNTIYF.

This sequence joins TRBV7-9 and TRBJ2-7; the TCRdb D gene call, TRBD2, has no DNA to confirm it. CDR3 length equals 16 residues. CDR1 is SEHNR and CDR2 is FQNEAQ in the germline V gene (reference sequence). The CDR3 sequence: CASSSSHSHTNYEQYF.

The chain joins TRBV7-6 to TRBJ2-5; TCRdb gives TRBD2 as the D gene, but with no DNA this cannot be confirmed. CDR3 length equals 16 residues. Per the germline V gene, CDR1 is SGHVS and CDR2 is FNYEAQ. The CDR3 region is CASRDPGLGYQETQYF.

The chain recombines TRBV4-2 with TRBJ2-7; TCRdb gives TRBD1 as the D gene, but with no DNA this cannot be confirmed. The germline gives CDR1 LGHNA, CDR2 YNFKEQ. CDR3 length: 15 residues. The CDR3: CASSQGDRISYEQYF.

The CDR3 spells CASSDSLIEQYF. The chain has TRBV5-6 and TRBJ2-7; TCRdb lists TRBD1, though no DNA is available to test this call. The length of the CDR3 is 12 residues. Germline loops: CDR1 SGHDT, CDR2 YYEEEE.

The chain has TRBV4-1 and TRBJ2-1; TCRdb calls TRBD1, which cannot be checked without DNA. This CDR3 is built from 19 residues. Per the germline V gene, CDR1 is MGHRA and CDR2 is YSYEKL. CDR3 protein: CASSQDPPHSGGSYNEQFF.

This chain uses TRBV5-1 with TRBJ2-1; TCRdb gives TRBD2 as the D gene, but with no DNA this cannot be confirmed. Per germline, CDR1 SGHRS and CDR2 YFSETQ. CDR3 length: 16 residues. The CDR3 sequence: CASSAGTSGRLDEQFF.

The V gene is TRBV5-1, the J gene TRBJ2-7. Germline V gene sequence: CDR1 SGHRS, CDR2 YFSETQ. The CDR3 totals 13 residues. This CDR3 reads CASSWDSDYEQYF.

The chain is built from TRBV21-1 and TRBJ1-1. TRBV21-1 is assigned pseudogene status. There are 15 residues in the CDR3. The CDR3 region is CASRTGRRMNTEAFF.

This sequence joins TRBV4-1 and TRBJ1-2; the TCRdb D gene call, TRBD1, has no DNA to confirm it. The CDR3 contains 15 residues. The germline V gene has CDR1 MGHRA and CDR2 YSYEKL. The chain's CDR3 is CASSPATVGNYGYTF.

The chain recombines TRBV12-3 or TRBV12-4 with TRBJ2-3; TCRdb picks TRBD1, but there is no DNA to check that call. The CDR3 is 19 amino acids. The CDR3 reads CASSFGLVEGIGETDTQYF.

V and J are TRBV29-1 and TRBJ2-6; TCRdb names TRBD1, which stays unverified in the absence of DNA. The length of the CDR3 is 18 residues. The V gene's germline CDR1 is SQVTM and CDR2 ANQGSEA. This chain's CDR3 is CSVEGAETGVSGANVLTF.

The gene calls are TRBV29-1 and TRBJ2-7; lacking DNA, the TRBD1 call made by TCRdb goes unchecked. The V gene's germline CDR1 is SQVTM and CDR2 ANQGSEA. This CDR3 has 15 residues. The chain's CDR3 is CSVLPKGRETYEQYF.

The J gene is TRBJ2-7, the V gene TRBV29-1; TCRdb's D call, TRBD1, is unchecked because there is no DNA. Germline values: CDR1 SQVTM, CDR2 ANQGSEA. The length of the CDR3 is 13 residues. The chain's CDR3 is CSVEMGPGYEQYF.